This T cell receptor beta chain was documented in a study of tissue T cells after allogeneic stem cell transplantation. The CDR3 covers 18 residues. Germline V gene data show CDR1 as NNHNN and CDR2 as SYGAGS (reference sequence). The J segment lost 1 base and the V segment lost 3 bases, leaving 7 bases of the junction unmatched. For this clone: Mouse gene names apply. The sequenced fragment ends 1 residue before the CDR3 boundary, so the rest is inferred from the germline J gene.

Assay: immunoSEQ multiplex PCR; the TCRdb copy retains only in-frame clones and omits some. This sample carries about 48,000 clones, approximately 70% of them seen once, and the ten largest clones take approximately 0.5%. Sequencing input: sorted cells pooled from one or two spleens. The chain joins TRBV13-2 to TRBJ2-4; 14 bases match TRBD2. This receptor was obtained from a pool of C57BL/6 mice in good health. The chain's CDR3 is CASGVRDWGGAGQNTLYF. CDR3 DNA (partial): TGTGCCAGCGGTGTCCGGGACTGGGGGGGCGCAGGTCAAAACACCTTGTAC.